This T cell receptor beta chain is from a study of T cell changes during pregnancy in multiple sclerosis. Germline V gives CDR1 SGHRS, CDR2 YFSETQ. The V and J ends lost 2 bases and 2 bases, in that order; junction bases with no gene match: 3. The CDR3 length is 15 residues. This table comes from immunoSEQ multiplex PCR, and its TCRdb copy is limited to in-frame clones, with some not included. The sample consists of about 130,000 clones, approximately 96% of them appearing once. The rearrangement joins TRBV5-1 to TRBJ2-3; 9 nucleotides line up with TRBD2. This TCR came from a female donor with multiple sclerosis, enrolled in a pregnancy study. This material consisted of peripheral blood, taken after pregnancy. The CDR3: CASSLAGGTTDTQYF. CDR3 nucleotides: TGCGCCAGCAGCTTAGCGGGAGGTACCACAGATACGCAGTATTTT.